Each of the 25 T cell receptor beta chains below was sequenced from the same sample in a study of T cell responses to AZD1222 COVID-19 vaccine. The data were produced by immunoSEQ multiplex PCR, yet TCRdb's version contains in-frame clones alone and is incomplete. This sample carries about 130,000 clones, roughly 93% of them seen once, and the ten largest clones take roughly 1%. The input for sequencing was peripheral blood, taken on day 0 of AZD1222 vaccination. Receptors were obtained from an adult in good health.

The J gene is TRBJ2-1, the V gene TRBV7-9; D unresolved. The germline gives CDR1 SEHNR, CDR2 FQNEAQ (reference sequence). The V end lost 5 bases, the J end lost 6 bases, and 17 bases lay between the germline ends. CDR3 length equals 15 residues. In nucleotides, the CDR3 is TGTGCCAGCAGCCCTACACCTGGCTTGGGCAATGAGCAGTTCTTC. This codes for CASSPTPGLGNEQFF.

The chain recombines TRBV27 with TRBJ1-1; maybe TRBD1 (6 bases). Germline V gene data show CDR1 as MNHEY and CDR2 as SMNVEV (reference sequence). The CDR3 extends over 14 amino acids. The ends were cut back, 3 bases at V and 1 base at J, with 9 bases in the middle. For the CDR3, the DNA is TGTGCCAGCAGTTTGGGCAGGGGGAACACTGAAGCTTTCTTT. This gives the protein CASSLGRGNTEAFF.

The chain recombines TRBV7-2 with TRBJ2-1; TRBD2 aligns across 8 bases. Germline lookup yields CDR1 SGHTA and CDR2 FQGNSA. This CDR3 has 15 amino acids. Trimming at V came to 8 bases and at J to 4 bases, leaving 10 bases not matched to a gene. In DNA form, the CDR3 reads TGTGCCAGCCAAGAGGGGCGGGGGGCGTACAATGAGCAGTTCTTC. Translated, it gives CASQEGRGAYNEQFF.

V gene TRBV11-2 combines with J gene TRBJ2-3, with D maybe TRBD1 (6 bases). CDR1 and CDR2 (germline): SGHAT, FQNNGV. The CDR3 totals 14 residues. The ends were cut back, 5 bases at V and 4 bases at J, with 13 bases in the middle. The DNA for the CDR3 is TGTGCCAGCAGCCTCGCAGGGGTTTCAGATACGCAGTATTTT. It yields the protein CASSLAGVSDTQYF.

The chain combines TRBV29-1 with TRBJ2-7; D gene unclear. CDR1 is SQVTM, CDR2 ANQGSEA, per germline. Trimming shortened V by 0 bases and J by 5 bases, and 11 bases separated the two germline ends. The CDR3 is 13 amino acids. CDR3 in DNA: TGCAGCGTTGAAGATTCAGTAGGGAACGAGCAGTACTTC. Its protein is CSVEDSVGNEQYF.

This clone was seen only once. This chain's CDR3 is CATGAGGDNTGELFF. In DNA, the CDR3 is TGTGCCACCGGGGCTGGCGGGGATAACACCGGGGAGCTGTTTTTT. The chain couples TRBV10-3 to TRBJ2-2; weak D call: TRBD2 (6 bases). Germline V gives CDR1 ENHRY, CDR2 SYGVKD. Trimming removed 10 bases at V and 2 bases at J, with 17 bases between. This CDR3 has 15 amino acids.

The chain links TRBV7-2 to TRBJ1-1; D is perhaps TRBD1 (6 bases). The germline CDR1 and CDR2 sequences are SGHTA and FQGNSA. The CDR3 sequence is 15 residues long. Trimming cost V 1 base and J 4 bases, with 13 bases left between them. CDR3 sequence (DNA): TGTGCCAGCAGCTTAGGGGGGCCAGGCGGCACTGAAGCTTTCTTT. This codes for CASSLGGPGGTEAFF.

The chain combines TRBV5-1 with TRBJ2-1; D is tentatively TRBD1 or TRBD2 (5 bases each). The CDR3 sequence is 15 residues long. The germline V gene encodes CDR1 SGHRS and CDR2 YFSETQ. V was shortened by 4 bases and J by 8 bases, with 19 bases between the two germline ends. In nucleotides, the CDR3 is TGCGCCAGCAGCAGCTCCGGGACCGAAGTCGATGAGCAGTTCTTC. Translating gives CASSSSGTEVDEQFF.

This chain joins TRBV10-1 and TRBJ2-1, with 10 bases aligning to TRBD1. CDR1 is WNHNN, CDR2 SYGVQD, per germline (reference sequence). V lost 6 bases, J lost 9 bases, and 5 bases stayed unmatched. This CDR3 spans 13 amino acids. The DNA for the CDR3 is TGCGCCAGCAGCCAGGGACAGGGGATTGAGCAGTTCTTC. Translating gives CASSQGQGIEQFF.

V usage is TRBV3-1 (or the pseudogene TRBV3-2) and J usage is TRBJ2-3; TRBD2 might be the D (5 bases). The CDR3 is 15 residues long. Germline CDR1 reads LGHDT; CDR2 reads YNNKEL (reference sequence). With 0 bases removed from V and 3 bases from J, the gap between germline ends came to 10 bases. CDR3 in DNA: TGTGCCAGCAGCCAAGACGGGGTAGCAACAGATACGCAGTATTTT. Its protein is CASSQDGVATDTQYF.

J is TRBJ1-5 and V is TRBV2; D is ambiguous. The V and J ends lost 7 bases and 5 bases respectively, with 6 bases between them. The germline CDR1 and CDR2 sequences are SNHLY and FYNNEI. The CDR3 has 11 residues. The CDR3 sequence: CASTGYQPQHF. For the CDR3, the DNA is TGTGCCAGCACCGGGTATCAGCCCCAGCATTTT.

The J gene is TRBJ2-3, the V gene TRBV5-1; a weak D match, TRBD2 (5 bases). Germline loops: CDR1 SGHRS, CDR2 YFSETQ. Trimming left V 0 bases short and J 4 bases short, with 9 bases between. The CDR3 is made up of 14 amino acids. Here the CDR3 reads CASSLASRADTQYF. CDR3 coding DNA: TGCGCCAGCAGCTTGGCTAGCCGCGCAGATACGCAGTATTTT.

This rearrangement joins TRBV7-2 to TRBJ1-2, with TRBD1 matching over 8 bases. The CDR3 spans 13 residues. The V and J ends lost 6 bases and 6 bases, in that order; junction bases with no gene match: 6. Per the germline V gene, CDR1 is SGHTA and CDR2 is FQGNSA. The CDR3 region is CASRDRALHGYTF. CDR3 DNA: TGTGCCAGCAGGGACAGGGCATTGCATGGCTACACCTTC.

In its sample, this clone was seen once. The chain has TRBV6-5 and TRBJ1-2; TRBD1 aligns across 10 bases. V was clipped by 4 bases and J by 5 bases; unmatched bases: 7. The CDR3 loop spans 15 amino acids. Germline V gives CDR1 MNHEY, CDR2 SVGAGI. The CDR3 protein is CASSWDRGSGYGYTF. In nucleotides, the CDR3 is TGTGCCAGCAGTTGGGACAGGGGATCGGGGTATGGCTACACCTTC.

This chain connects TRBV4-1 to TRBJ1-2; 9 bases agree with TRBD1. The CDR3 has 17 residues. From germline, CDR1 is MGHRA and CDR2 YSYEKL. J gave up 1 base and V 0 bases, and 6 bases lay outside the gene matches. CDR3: CASSQEPGQGVNYGYTF. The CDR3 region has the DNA TGCGCCAGCAGCCAAGAACCGGGACAGGGCGTTAACTATGGCTACACCTTC.

This CDR3 reads CASSPLGRGLNTEAFF. The CDR3 DNA sequence: TGTGCCAGCAGCCCCTTGGGTAGGGGGCTGAACACTGAAGCTTTCTTT. The chain is built from TRBV14 and TRBJ1-1; 7 nucleotides align to TRBD1. V dropped 4 bases and J dropped 0; count of bases not matched to a gene: 8. The CDR3 contains 16 residues. The V gene's germline CDR1 is SGHDN and CDR2 FVKESK.

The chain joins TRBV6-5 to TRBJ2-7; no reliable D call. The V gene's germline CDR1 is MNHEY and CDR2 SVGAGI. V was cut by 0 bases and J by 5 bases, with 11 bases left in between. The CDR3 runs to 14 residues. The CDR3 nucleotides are TGTGCCAGCAGTTACTCGACGGCCGTCCACGAGCAGTACTTC. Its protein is CASSYSTAVHEQYF.

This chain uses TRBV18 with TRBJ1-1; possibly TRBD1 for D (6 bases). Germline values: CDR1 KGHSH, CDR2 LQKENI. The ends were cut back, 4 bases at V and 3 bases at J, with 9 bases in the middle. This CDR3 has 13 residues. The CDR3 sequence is CASSQGEDTEAFF. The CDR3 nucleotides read TGTGCCAGCTCACAGGGGGAGGACACTGAAGCTTTCTTT. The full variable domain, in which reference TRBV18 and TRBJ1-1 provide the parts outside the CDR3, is NAGVMQNPRHLVRRRGQEARLRCSPMKGHSHVYWYRQLPEEGLKFMVYLQKENIIDESGMPKERFSAEFPKEGPSILRIQQVVRGDSAAYFCASSQGEDTEAFFGQGTRLTVV.

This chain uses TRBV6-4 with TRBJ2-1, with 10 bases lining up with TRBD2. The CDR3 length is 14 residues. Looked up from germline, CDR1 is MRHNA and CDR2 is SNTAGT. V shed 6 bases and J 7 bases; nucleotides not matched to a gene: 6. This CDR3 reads CASSLAGEANEQFF. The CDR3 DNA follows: TGTGCCAGCAGCCTAGCGGGGGAGGCGAATGAGCAGTTCTTC.

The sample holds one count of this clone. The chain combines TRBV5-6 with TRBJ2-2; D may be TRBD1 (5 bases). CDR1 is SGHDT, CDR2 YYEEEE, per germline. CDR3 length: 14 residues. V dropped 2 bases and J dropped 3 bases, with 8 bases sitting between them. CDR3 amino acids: CASSLGAYTGELFF. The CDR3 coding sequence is TGTGCCAGCAGCTTAGGGGCCTACACCGGGGAGCTGTTTTTT.

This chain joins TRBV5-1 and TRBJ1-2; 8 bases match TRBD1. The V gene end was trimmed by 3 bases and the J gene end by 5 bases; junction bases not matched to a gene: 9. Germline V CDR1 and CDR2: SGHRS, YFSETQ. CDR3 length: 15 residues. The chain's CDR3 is CASSWDSDRVYGYTF. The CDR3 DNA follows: TGCGCCAGCAGCTGGGACTCGGACAGGGTGTATGGCTACACCTTC.

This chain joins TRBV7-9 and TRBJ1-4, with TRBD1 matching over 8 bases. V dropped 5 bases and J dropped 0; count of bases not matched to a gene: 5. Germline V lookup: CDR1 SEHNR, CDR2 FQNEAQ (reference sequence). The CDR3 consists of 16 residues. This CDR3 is CASSPGQVTTNEKLFF. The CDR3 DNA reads TGTGCCAGCAGCCCGGGACAGGTGACAACTAATGAAAAACTGTTTTTT.

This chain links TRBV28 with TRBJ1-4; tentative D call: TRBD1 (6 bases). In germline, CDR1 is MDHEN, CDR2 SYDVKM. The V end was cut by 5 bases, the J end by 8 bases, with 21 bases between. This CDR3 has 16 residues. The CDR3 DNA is TGTGCCAGCAGTCTAGGGGGAGCCGGATCTAGGGAAAAACTGTTTTTT. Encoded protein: CASSLGGAGSREKLFF.

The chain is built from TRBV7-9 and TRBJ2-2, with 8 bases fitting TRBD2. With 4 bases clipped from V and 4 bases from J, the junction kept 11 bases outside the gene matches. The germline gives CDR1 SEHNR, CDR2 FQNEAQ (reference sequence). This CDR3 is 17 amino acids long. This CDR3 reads CASSSPTGTRGTGELFF. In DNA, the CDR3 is TGTGCCAGCAGCTCCCCGACCGGGACTAGAGGCACCGGGGAGCTGTTTTTT.

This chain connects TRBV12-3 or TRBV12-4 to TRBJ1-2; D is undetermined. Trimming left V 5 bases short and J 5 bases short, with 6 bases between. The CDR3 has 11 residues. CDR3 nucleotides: TGTGCCAGCAGTCCGGGGTATGGCTACACCTTC. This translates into CASSPGYGYTF.